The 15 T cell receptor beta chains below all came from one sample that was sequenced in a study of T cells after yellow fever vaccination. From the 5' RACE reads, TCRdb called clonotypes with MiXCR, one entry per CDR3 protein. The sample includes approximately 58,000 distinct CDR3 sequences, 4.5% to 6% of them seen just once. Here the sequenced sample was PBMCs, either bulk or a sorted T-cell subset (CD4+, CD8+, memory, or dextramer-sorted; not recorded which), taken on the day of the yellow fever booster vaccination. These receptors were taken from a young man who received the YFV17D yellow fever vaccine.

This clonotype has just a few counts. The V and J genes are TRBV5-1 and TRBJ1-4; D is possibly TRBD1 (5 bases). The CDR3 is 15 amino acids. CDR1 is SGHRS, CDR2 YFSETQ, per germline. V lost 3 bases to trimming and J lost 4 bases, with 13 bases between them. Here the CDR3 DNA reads TGCGCCAGCAGCTCTATCGGGACGGTTAATGAAAAACTGTTTTTT. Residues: CASSSIGTVNEKLFF.

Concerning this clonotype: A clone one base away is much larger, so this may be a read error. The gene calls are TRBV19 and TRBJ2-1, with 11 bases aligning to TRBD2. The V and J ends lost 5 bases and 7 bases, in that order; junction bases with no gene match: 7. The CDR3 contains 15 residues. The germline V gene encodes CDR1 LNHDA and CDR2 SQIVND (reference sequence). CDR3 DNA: TGTGCCAGTAGTGAACCTAGCGGGGGGTCTAATGAGCAGTTCTTC. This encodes CASSEPSGGSNEQFF.

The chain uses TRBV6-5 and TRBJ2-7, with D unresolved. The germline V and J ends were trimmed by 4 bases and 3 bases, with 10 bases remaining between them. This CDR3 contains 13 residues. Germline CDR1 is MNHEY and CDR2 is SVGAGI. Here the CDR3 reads CASSLRDRYEQYF. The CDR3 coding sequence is TGTGCCAGCAGTTTAAGGGATCGCTACGAGCAGTACTTC.

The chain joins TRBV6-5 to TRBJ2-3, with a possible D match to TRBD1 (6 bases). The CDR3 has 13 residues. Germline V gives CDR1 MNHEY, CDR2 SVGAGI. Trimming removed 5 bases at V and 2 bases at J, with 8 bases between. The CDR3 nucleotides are TGTGCCAGCAGTCAGGGGCTCACAGATACGCAGTATTTT. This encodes CASSQGLTDTQYF.

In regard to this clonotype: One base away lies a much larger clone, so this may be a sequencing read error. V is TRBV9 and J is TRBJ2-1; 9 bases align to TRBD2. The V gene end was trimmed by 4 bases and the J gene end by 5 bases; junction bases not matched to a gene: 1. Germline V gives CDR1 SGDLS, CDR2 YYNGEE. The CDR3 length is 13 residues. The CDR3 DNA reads TGTGCCAGCAGCCCTAGCGGGGACAATGAGCAGTTCTTC. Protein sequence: CASSPSGDNEQFF.

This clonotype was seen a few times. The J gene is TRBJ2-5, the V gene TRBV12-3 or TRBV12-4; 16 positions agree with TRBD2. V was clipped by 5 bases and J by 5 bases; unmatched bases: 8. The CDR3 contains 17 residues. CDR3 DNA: TGTGCCAGCAGTCCGGGACTAGCGGGGGGGCTTCTGGAGACCCAGTACTTC. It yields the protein CASSPGLAGGLLETQYF.

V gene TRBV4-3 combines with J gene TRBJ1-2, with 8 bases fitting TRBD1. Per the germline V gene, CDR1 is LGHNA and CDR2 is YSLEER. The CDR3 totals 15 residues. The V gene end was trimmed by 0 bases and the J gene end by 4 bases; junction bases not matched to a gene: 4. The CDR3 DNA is TGCGCCAGCAGCCAAGATGATGGACAGGGCTATGGCTACACCTTC. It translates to CASSQDDGQGYGYTF.

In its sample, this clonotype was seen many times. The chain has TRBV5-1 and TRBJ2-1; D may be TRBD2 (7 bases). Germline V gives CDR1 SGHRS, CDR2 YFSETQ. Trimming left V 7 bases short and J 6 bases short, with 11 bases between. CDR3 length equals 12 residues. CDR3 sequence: CASRGAFNEQFF. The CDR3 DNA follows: TGCGCCAGCCGGGGGGCGTTCAATGAGCAGTTCTTC.

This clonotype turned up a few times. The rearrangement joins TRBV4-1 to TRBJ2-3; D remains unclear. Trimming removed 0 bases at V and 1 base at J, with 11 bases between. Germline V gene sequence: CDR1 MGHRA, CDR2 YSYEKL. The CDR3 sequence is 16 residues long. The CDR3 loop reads CASSQDNFEGTDTQYF. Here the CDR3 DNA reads TGCGCCAGCAGCCAAGATAATTTTGAGGGCACAGATACGCAGTATTTT.

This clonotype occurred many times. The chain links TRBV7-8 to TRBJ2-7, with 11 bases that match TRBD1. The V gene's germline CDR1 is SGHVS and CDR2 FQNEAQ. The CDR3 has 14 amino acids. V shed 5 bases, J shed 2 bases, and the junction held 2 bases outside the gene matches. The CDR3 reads CASSLGQGAYEQYF. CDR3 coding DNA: TGTGCCAGCAGCCTGGGACAGGGGGCCTACGAGCAGTACTTC.

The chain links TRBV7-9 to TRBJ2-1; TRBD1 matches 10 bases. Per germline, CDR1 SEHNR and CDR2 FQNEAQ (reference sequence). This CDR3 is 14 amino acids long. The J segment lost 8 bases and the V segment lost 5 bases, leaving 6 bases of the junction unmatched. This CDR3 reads CASSPDRGWDEQFF. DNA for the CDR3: TGTGCCAGCAGCCCGGACAGGGGGTGGGATGAGCAGTTCTTC. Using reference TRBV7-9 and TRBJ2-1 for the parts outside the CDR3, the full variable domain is DTGVSQNPRHKITKRGQNVTFRCDPISEHNRLYWYRQTLGQGPEFLTYFQNEAQLEKSRLLSDRFSAERPKGSFSTLEIQRTEQGDSAMYLCASSPDRGWDEQFFGPGTRLTVL.

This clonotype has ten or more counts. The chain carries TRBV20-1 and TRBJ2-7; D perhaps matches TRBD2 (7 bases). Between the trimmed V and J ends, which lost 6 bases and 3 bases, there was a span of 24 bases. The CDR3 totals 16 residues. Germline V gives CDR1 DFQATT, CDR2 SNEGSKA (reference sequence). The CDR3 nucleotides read TGCAGTGCCCTCCCTTCTGGCCGGGGGGCCATCTACGAGCAGTACGTC. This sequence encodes CSALPSGRGAIYEQYV.

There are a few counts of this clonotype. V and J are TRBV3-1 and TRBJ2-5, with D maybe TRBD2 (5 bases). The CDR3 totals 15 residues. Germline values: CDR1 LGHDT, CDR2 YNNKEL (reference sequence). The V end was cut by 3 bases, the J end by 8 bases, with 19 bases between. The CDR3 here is CASSHRQSYRETQYF. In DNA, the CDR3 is TGTGCCAGCAGCCATCGGCAGAGCTATCGGGAAACCCAGTACTTC.

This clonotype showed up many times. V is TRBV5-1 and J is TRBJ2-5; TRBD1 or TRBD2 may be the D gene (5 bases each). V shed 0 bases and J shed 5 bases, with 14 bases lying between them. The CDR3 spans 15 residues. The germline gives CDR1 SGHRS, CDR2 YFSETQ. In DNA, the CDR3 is TGCGCCAGCAGCTTGGCCGACAGCGGCCCCGAGACCCAGTACTTC. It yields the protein CASSLADSGPETQYF. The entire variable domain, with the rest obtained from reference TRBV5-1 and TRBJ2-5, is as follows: KAGVTQTPRYLIKTRGQQVTLSCSPISGHRSVSWYQQTPGQGLQFLFEYFSETQRNKGNFPGRFSGRQFSNSRSEMNVSTLELGDSALYLCASSLADSGPETQYFGPGTRLLVL.

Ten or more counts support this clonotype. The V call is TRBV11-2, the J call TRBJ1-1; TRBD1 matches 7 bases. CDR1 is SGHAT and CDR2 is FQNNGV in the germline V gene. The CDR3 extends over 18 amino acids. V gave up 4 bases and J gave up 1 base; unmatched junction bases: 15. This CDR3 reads CASSSFGGRGVSNTEAFF. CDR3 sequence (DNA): TGTGCCAGCAGCTCGTTCGGGGGCAGGGGGGTATCGAACACTGAAGCTTTCTTT.